One sample yielded the 23 T cell receptor beta chains listed below, sequenced in a study of long-term antiretroviral therapy in people with HIV. Running of the v3.0 immunoSEQ assay took place at survey level. Using immunoSEQ multiplex PCR, the repertoire was profiled, and TCRdb retains in-frame clones only, with some absent. The top ten hold roughly a fifth of the sample, which has approximately 9,700 clones, around 75% seen once. Sample: unsorted PBMCs, taken 1.8 years before starting antiretroviral therapy. The source is a man aged 40-50 years with HIV.

The chain links TRBV5-4 to TRBJ2-3; a possible D gene is TRBD2 (6 bases). The CDR3 length is 15 residues. Looked up from germline, CDR1 is SGHNT and CDR2 is YYREEE (reference sequence). The ends were cut back, 3 bases at V and 1 base at J, with 12 bases in the middle. The CDR3 is CASSSGGVRTDTQYF. The CDR3 DNA reads as TGTGCCAGCAGCTCGGGCGGGGTCCGCACAGATACGCAGTATTTT.

The chain employs TRBV5-4 and TRBJ2-3; D remains unclear. The CDR3 covers 15 residues. CDR1 and CDR2 (germline): SGHNT, YYREEE (reference sequence). The V and J ends lost 4 bases and 1 base respectively, with 13 bases between them. In DNA, the CDR3 is TGTGCCAGCAGCAGATACTATGAAGGCACAGATACGCAGTATTTT. It is translated as CASSRYYEGTDTQYF.

This clone was detected only a few times. V usage is TRBV19 and J usage is TRBJ1-2; unclear D gene. The germline V and J ends were trimmed by 0 bases and 1 base, with 6 bases remaining between them. There are 14 residues in the CDR3. Germline values: CDR1 LNHDA, CDR2 SQIVND (reference sequence). CDR3 nucleotide sequence: TGTGCCAGTAGTATAGATGCACTTAACTATGGCTACACCTTC. Residues: CASSIDALNYGYTF.

V usage is TRBV9 and J usage is TRBJ2-2; 9 bases line up with TRBD2. CDR3 length equals 15 residues. CDR1 and CDR2 (germline): SGDLS, YYNGEE. J lost 2 bases, V lost 3 bases, and 2 bases had no gene match. In DNA, the CDR3 is TGTGCCAGCAGCGAGCGGGGGGATAACACCGGGGAGCTGTTTTTT. Translated, it gives CASSERGDNTGELFF.

The gene calls are TRBV30 and TRBJ2-2; maybe TRBD2 (5 bases). The germline V gene encodes CDR1 GTSNPN and CDR2 SVGIG (reference sequence). The CDR3 runs 16 residues. V was shortened by 3 bases and J by 3 bases, with 17 bases between the two germline ends. CDR3 sequence (DNA): TGTGCCTGGAGATTACGAGGGCAGAGATACACCGGGGAGCTGTTTTTT. Amino acid sequence: CAWRLRGQRYTGELFF.

This clone has just a few counts. This chain links TRBV29-1 with TRBJ1-2, with 11 bases lining up with TRBD1. The CDR3 is made up of 15 amino acids. The V segment lost 6 bases and the J segment 4 bases; nucleotides outside the gene matches: 10. The germline gives CDR1 SQVTM, CDR2 ANQGSEA. Here the CDR3 DNA reads TGCAGCGTCGGACAGGGGGCCCGATCCGCCTATGGCTACACCTTC. Encoded protein: CSVGQGARSAYGYTF.

This clone was observed a few times. V usage is TRBV7-9 and J usage is TRBJ1-5; 10 nucleotides align to TRBD1. The CDR3 covers 16 residues. Germline V gene sequence: CDR1 SEHNR, CDR2 FQNEAQ (reference sequence). V lost 5 bases to trimming and J lost 0 bases; unmatched junction nucleotides: 4. The CDR3: CASSRDRGNSNQPQHF. The CDR3 DNA follows: TGTGCCAGCAGCAGGGACAGGGGTAATAGCAATCAGCCCCAGCATTTT.

The rearrangement links TRBV15 to TRBJ1-2, with 9 bases fitting TRBD1. The CDR3 is 13 amino acids. Germline trimming cut 3 bases from V and 6 bases from J; bases unmatched to any gene: 2. The germline CDR1 and CDR2 sequences are LNHNV and YYDKDF (reference sequence). The CDR3 DNA is TGTGCCACCAGCAGCGGGGACAGGGATGGCTACACCTTC. This translates into CATSSGDRDGYTF.

The CDR3 bases are TGCAGCGTTGTCTGGTATATACAGGGGGATTACTATGGCTACACCTTC. Amino acid sequence: CSVVWYIQGDYYGYTF. The gene calls are TRBV29-1 and TRBJ1-2, with 8 bases lining up with TRBD1. This CDR3 has 16 amino acids. The V gene end was trimmed by 4 bases and the J gene end by 3 bases; junction bases not matched to a gene: 13. Per the germline V gene, CDR1 is SQVTM and CDR2 is ANQGSEA.

The J gene is TRBJ2-2, the V gene TRBV27, with 7 bases identical to TRBD1. Germline CDR1 and CDR2: MNHEY and SMNVEV (reference sequence). CDR3 length: 15 residues. Unmatched junction bases numbered 4, after V lost 6 bases and J lost 0 bases. The CDR3 reads CASRLTGANTGELFF. The CDR3 DNA follows: TGTGCCAGCAGACTAACAGGGGCGAACACCGGGGAGCTGTTTTTT.

DNA for the CDR3: TGCGCCAGCAGTGCGGGGGGCCCCGATACGCAGTATTTT. Encoded protein: CASSAGGPDTQYF. The chain couples TRBV10-1 to TRBJ2-3; maybe TRBD2 (7 bases). The CDR3 is 13 amino acids. Trimming cost V 4 bases and J 6 bases, with 11 bases left between them. The germline V gene encodes CDR1 WNHNN and CDR2 SYGVQD (reference sequence).

This chain joins TRBV2 and TRBJ2-7; D is tentatively TRBD1 or TRBD2 (5 bases each). CDR1 is SNHLY, CDR2 FYNNEI, per germline. This CDR3 has 14 amino acids. V was clipped by 5 bases and J by 4 bases, with 15 bases between them. The CDR3 sequence is CASSQGPLQYEQYF. CDR3 in DNA: TGTGCCAGCAGTCAGGGACCTCTACAATACGAGCAGTACTTC. Variable domain in full (rest from reference TRBV2 and TRBJ2-7): EPEVTQTPSHQVTQMGQEVILRCVPISNHLYFYWYRQILGQKVEFLVSFYNNEISEKSEIFDDQFSVERPDGSNFTLKIRSTKLEDSAMYFCASSQGPLQYEQYFGPGTRLTVT.

The chain uses TRBV18 and TRBJ2-7; no reliable D call. Trimming left V 1 base short and J 6 bases short, with 16 bases between. CDR3 length: 15 amino acids. Germline V gene lookup returns CDR1 KGHSH and CDR2 LQKENI. CDR3 in amino acids: CASSPQGMGFGEQYF. For the CDR3, the DNA is TGTGCCAGCTCACCACAGGGTATGGGTTTTGGCGAGCAGTACTTC.

The rearrangement joins TRBV25-1 to TRBJ2-7; D may be TRBD1 or TRBD2 (5 bases each). This CDR3 contains 12 residues. The V gene lost 8 bases and the J gene lost 2 bases, with 10 bases spanning the gap. Per the germline V gene, CDR1 is MGHDK and CDR2 is SYGVNS. In DNA, the CDR3 is TGTGCCAGCCGGGACGCCACCTACGAGCAGTACTTC. Its translation: CASRDATYEQYF.

The chain is built from TRBV19 and TRBJ2-7, with TRBD1 identical over 7 bases. The CDR3 is 15 amino acids. Germline CDR1 reads LNHDA; CDR2 reads SQIVND (reference sequence). Losses at the gene ends were 1 base for V and 0 bases for J; bases not matched to a gene: 3. The CDR3 sequence is CASSIAPGGSYEQYF. CDR3 coding DNA: TGTGCCAGTAGTATAGCTCCAGGGGGCTCCTACGAGCAGTACTTC.

The rearrangement links TRBV7-9 to TRBJ1-2; TRBD1 agrees at 7 bases. V shed 5 bases and J 4 bases; nucleotides not matched to a gene: 10. The CDR3 contains 15 residues. Germline assignment: CDR1 SEHNR and CDR2 FQNEAQ (reference sequence). The CDR3 sequence is CASSKTGIQGYGYTF. The CDR3 region has the DNA TGTGCCAGCAGCAAGACAGGGATCCAGGGCTATGGCTACACCTTC.

The J gene is TRBJ2-2, the V gene TRBV13; 10 positions agree with TRBD2. The ends lost 5 bases at V and 1 base at J; junction bases unmatched: 4. The CDR3 totals 16 residues. Germline loops: CDR1 PRHDT, CDR2 FYEKMQ (reference sequence). The CDR3 region has the DNA TGTGCCAGCAGCACCTTAGCGGGGGGGAACACCGGGGAGCTGTTTTTT. This codes for CASSTLAGGNTGELFF.

This clone occurred a few times. The J gene is TRBJ1-2, the V gene TRBV6-5; D might be TRBD1 (6 bases). In germline, CDR1 is MNHEY, CDR2 SVGAGI. Trimming left V 5 bases short and J 2 bases short, with 9 bases between. The CDR3 contains 13 residues. The CDR3: CASSVDRNYGYTF. CDR3 DNA sequence: TGTGCCAGCAGTGTCGACAGGAACTATGGCTACACCTTC.

The rearrangement joins TRBV13 to TRBJ1-6, with 7 bases matching TRBD1. V lost 4 bases, J lost 0 bases, and 3 bases stayed unmatched. This CDR3 region has 16 residues. From germline, CDR1 is PRHDT and CDR2 FYEKMQ (reference sequence). Here the CDR3 DNA reads TGTGCCAGCAGCTCAGGGGGGAGCTCCTATAATTCACCCCTCCACTTT. This translates into CASSSGGSSYNSPLHF. The full variable domain, with the rest looked up from reference TRBV13 and TRBJ1-6, is AAGVIQSPRHLIKEKRETATLKCYPIPRHDTVYWYQQGPGQDPQFLISFYEKMQSDKGSIPDRFSAQQFSDYHSELNMSSLELGDSALYFCASSSGGSSYNSPLHFGNGTRLTVT.

The chain couples TRBV5-1 to TRBJ1-2; 8 nucleotides match TRBD1. Germline assignment: CDR1 SGHRS and CDR2 YFSETQ. CDR3 length equals 14 residues. The J segment lost 2 bases and the V segment lost 2 bases, leaving 2 bases of the junction unmatched. In DNA, the CDR3 is TGCGCCAGCAGCTTCGGACAGGGAAACTATGGCTACACCTTC. Amino acid sequence: CASSFGQGNYGYTF.

This chain uses TRBV6-1 with TRBJ2-4, with a tentative D call TRBD1 (7 bases). CDR1 is MNHNS and CDR2 is SASEGT in the germline V gene. The CDR3 is 13 residues long. Deletions cut 7 bases from V and 10 bases from J, with 17 bases between. CDR3 residues: CASTTGDFFIQYF. CDR3 coding DNA: TGTGCCAGCACCACAGGGGACTTTTTTATTCAGTACTTC.

This chain joins TRBV4-2 and TRBJ2-2; maybe TRBD1 (5 bases). V lost 1 base and J 1 base, leaving 7 bases between the germline ends. The V gene's germline CDR1 is LGHNA and CDR2 YNFKEQ. This CDR3 comprises 15 residues. CDR3: CASSQGTRNTGELFF. The CDR3, as DNA: TGTGCCAGCAGCCAAGGGACAAGGAACACCGGGGAGCTGTTTTTT.

This clone was seen a handful of times. The chain uses TRBV7-9 and TRBJ1-1; D is unresolved. The V and J ends lost 5 bases and 0 bases respectively, with 13 bases between them. Germline assignment: CDR1 SEHNR and CDR2 FQNEAQ (reference sequence). This CDR3 has 15 residues. This CDR3 is CASSLSAGMNTEAFF. In DNA, the CDR3 is TGTGCCAGCAGCCTTTCAGCGGGGATGAACACTGAAGCTTTCTTT.